This T cell receptor (beta chain) is from a study of T-cell reconstitution after alpha-beta-depleted transplantation in children. The V and J ends lost 8 bases and 9 bases respectively, with 8 bases between them. Germline assignment: CDR1 MDHEN and CDR2 SYDVKM. This CDR3 comprises 10 residues. Library preparation (for TCRbeta) was performed with unique molecular identifiers. Each CDR3 protein gets one entry after TCRdb re-called the PCR reads with MiXCR. The sample has 500,000 or so distinct CDR3 sequences; approximately 32% are singletons. The chain uses TRBV28 and TRBJ2-1; perhaps TRBD1 as D (7 bases). The sample here was PBMCs from the stem cell graft donor, taken from the stem cell graft. This sequence was found in a human donor who donated a stem cell graft to a child with aplastic anemia. As DNA, the CDR3 is TGTGCCAGCCAGGGGGGTGAGCAGTTCTTC. Translation: CASQGGEQFF. The full variable domain, with the rest looked up from reference TRBV28 and TRBJ2-1, is DVKVTQSSRYLVKRTGEKVFLECVQDMDHENMFWYRQDPGLGLRLIYFSYDVKMKEKGDIPEGYSVSREKKERFSLILESASTNQTSMYLCASQGGEQFFGPGTRLTVL.